This TCR beta chain was obtained from a study of chemoradiotherapy in HPV16-positive cancers. TCRdb's copy holds only in-frame clones and misses some; the assay was immunoSEQ multiplex PCR. This table holds thousands of clones, roughly 90% found once. Between the trimmed V and J ends, which lost 4 bases and 6 bases, there was a span of 12 bases. This CDR3 contains 13 residues. From germline, CDR1 is SGHTA and CDR2 FQGNSA. The V and J genes are TRBV7-2 and TRBJ1-2; D gene unclear. This specimen consisted of tumor tissue, obtained from a patient who underwent chemoradiotherapy. This receptor was obtained from a human donor with HPV-associated anogenital cancer. The CDR3 region is CASSSSLGDGYTF. CDR3 nucleotide sequence: TGTGCCAGCAGCTCGTCCCTAGGCGATGGCTACACCTTC.